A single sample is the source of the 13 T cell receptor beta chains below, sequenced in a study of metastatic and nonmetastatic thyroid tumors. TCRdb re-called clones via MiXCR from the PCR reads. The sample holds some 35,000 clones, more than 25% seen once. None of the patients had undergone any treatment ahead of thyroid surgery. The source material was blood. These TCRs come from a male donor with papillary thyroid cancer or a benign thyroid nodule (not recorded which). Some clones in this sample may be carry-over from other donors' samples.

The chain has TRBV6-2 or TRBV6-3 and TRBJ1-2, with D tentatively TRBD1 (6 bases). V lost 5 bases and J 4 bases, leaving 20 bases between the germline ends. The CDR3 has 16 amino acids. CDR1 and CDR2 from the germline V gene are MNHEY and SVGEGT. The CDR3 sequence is CASSPLPNDRIYGYTF. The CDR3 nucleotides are TGTGCCAGCAGTCCACTGCCTAATGACAGGATCTATGGCTACACCTTC.

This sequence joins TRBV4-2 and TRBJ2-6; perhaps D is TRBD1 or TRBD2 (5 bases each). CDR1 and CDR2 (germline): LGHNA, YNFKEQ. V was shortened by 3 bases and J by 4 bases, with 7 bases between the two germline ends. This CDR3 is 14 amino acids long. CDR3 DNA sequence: TGTGCCAGCAGCCAGGGGGAAGGGGCCAACGTCCTGACTTTC. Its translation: CASSQGEGANVLTF.

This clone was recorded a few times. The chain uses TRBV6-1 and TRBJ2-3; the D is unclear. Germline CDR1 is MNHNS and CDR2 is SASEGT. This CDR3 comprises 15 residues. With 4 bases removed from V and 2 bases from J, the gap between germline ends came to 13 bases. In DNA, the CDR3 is TGTGCCAGCAGTGTCCGGGCCCCTCTCACAGATACGCAGTATTTT. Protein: CASSVRAPLTDTQYF.

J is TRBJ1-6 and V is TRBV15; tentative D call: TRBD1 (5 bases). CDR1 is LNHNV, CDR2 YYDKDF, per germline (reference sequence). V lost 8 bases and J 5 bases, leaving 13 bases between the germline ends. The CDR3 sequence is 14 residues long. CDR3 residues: CATEAGGDNSPLHF. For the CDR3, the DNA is TGTGCCACCGAAGCGGGGGGAGATAATTCACCCCTCCACTTT.

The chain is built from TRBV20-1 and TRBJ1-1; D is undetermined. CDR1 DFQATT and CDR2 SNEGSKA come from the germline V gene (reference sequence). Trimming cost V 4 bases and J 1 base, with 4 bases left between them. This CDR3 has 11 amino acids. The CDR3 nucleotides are TGCAGTGCTATCCCGAACACTGAAGCTTTCTTT. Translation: CSAIPNTEAFF.

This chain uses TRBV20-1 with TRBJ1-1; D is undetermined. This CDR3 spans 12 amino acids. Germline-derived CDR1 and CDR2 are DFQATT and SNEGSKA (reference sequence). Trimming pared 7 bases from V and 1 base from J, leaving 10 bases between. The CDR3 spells CSVSRENTEAFF. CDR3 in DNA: TGCAGTGTATCTAGGGAGAACACTGAAGCTTTCTTT.

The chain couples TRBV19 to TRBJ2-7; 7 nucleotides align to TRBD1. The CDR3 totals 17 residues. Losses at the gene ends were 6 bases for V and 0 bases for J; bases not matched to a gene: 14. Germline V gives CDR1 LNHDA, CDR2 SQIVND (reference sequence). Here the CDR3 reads CASRGRRGQQTSYEQYF. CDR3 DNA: TGTGCCAGTAGGGGGCGAAGGGGACAGCAGACCTCCTACGAGCAGTACTTC.

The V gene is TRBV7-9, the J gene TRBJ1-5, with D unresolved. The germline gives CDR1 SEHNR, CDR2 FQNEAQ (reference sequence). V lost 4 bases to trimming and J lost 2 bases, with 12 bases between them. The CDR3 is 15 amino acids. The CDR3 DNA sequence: TGTGCCAGCAGCTCCACAGATCTACGCAATCAGCCCCAGCATTTT. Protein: CASSSTDLRNQPQHF.

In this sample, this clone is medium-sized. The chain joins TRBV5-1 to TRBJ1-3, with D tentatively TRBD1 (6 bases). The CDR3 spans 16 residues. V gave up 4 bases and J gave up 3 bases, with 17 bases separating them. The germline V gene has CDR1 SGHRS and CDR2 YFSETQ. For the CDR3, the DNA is TGCGCCAGCAGCCTCAGCGGGGGGCCGTATGGAAACACCATATATTTT. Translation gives CASSLSGGPYGNTIYF.

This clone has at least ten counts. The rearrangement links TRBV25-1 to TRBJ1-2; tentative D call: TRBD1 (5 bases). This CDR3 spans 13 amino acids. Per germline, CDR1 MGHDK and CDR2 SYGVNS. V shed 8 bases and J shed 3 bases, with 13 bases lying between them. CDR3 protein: CASRNGAHYGYTF. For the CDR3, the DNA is TGTGCCAGCCGTAATGGGGCCCACTATGGCTACACCTTC.

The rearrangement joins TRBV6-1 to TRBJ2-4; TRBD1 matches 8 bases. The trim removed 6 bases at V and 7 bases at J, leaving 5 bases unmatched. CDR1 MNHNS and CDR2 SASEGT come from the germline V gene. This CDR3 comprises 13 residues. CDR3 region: CASRLTGENIQYF. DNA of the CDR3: TGTGCCAGCAGACTGACAGGGGAGAACATTCAGTACTTC.

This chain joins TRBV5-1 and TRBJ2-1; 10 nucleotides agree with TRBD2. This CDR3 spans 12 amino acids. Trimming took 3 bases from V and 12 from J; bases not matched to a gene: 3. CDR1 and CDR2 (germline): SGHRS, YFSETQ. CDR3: CASSYLAGGQFF. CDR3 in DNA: TGCGCCAGCAGCTACTTAGCGGGGGGGCAGTTCTTC.

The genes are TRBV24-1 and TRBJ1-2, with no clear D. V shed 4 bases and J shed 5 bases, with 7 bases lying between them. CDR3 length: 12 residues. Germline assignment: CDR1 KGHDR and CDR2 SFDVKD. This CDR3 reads CATSDGIYGYTF. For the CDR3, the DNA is TGTGCCACCAGTGACGGGATTTATGGCTACACCTTC.